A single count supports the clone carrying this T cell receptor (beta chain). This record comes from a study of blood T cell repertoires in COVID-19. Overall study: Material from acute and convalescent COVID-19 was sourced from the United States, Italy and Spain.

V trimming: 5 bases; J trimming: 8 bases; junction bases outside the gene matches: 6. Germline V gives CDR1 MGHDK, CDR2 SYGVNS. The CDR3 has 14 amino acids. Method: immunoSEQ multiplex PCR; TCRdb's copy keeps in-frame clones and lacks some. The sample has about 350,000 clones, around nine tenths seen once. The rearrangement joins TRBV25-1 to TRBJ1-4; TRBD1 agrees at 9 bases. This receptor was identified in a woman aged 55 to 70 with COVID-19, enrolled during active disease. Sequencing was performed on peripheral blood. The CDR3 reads CASSHRGLWEKLFF. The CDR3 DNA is TGTGCCAGCAGTCACAGGGGGCTTTGGGAAAAACTGTTTTTT.